Each of the 26 T cell receptor beta chains below was sequenced from the same sample in a study of shared clonotypes between healthy human individuals. Using immunoSEQ multiplex PCR, the repertoire was profiled, and TCRdb retains in-frame clones only, with some absent. The repertoire holds a few million clones, approximately 93% seen once, with about 0.39% in the top ten. Material for sequencing was naive CD4+ T cells from PBMCs. Subset indicated: CD45RA+ positively selected. These receptors came from a man between 18 and 29 years old in good health. Some clones in this sample may be carry-over from other donors' samples.

V usage is TRBV11-3 and J usage is TRBJ2-5; TRBD1 agrees at 7 bases. Germline CDR1 is SGHNT and CDR2 is YENEEA. J lost 4 bases, V lost 5 bases, and 4 bases had no gene match. The CDR3 length is 13 residues. The CDR3 protein is CASSPTGAETQYF. For the CDR3, the DNA is TGTGCCAGCAGCCCAACAGGGGCAGAGACCCAGTACTTC.

This clone was counted once. V is TRBV28 and J is TRBJ2-7; 7 bases are shared with TRBD1. The germline V gene has CDR1 MDHEN and CDR2 SYDVKM. The CDR3 runs to 15 residues. Trimming took 6 bases from V and 1 from J; bases not matched to a gene: 9. The CDR3 DNA is TGTGCCAGCAGCCAGGGGACAGAATCTTCCTACGAGCAGTACTTC. This translates into CASSQGTESSYEQYF.

V gene TRBV5-1 combines with J gene TRBJ2-7; weak D call: TRBD2 (6 bases). The V end was cut by 3 bases, the J end by 6 bases, with 16 bases between. CDR3 size: 14 residues. Per germline, CDR1 SGHRS and CDR2 YFSETQ. For the CDR3, the DNA is TGCGCCAGCAGCTCGCGGCAGGGAGGAGGCGAGCAGTACTTC. Its protein is CASSSRQGGGEQYF.

This sequence joins TRBV6-1 and TRBJ2-7; D may be TRBD1 or TRBD2 (5 bases each). V was pared by 8 bases and J by 7 bases, with 18 bases between. The CDR3 spans 13 residues. In germline, CDR1 is MNHNS, CDR2 SASEGT. The CDR3 region is CASLRGGPGEQYF. The CDR3 DNA reads TGTGCCAGCCTGAGGGGCGGACCTGGAGAGCAGTACTTC.

The chain links TRBV6-5 to TRBJ2-7; D is possibly TRBD2 (6 bases). CDR3 length: 12 amino acids. CDR1 and CDR2 from the germline V gene are MNHEY and SVGAGI. Between the trimmed V and J ends, which lost 6 bases and 4 bases, there was a span of 10 bases. The CDR3 loop reads CASRGRMYEQYF. CDR3 in DNA: TGTGCCAGCAGAGGGAGGATGTACGAGCAGTACTTC.

The chain employs TRBV29-1 and TRBJ1-1; D gene uncertain. Deletions cut 4 bases from V and 5 bases from J, with 11 bases between. Germline V lookup: CDR1 SQVTM, CDR2 ANQGSEA. This CDR3 is 12 amino acids long. The CDR3 spells CSVVSGWTEAFF. The DNA of the CDR3 is TGCAGCGTTGTATCGGGATGGACTGAAGCTTTCTTT. The full variable domain, in which reference TRBV29-1 and TRBJ1-1 provide the parts outside the CDR3, is SAVISQKPSRDICQRGTSLTIQCQVDSQVTMMFWYRQQPGQSLTLIATANQGSEATYESGFVIDKFPISRPNLTFSTLTVSNMSPEDSSIYLCSVVSGWTEAFFGQGTRLTVV.

This chain connects TRBV7-2 to TRBJ2-2; 7 bases map to TRBD2. J was trimmed by 7 bases and V by 5 bases; bases with no gene match: 13. This CDR3 spans 16 amino acids. Germline V gives CDR1 SGHTA, CDR2 FQGNSA. CDR3 sequence reads: CASSVRGGWAVGELFF. The CDR3 DNA reads TGTGCCAGCAGCGTCCGGGGAGGGTGGGCAGTCGGGGAGCTGTTTTTT.

The chain combines TRBV28 with TRBJ1-1, with 8 positions matching TRBD1. Germline V gene sequence: CDR1 MDHEN, CDR2 SYDVKM. V lost 6 bases and J lost 3; bases outside the gene matches: 9. The CDR3 is 15 residues long. In nucleotides, the CDR3 is TGTGCCAGCAGCTTAACGGACAGGGATGACACTGAAGCTTTCTTT. This sequence encodes CASSLTDRDDTEAFF.

The genes are TRBV6-4 and TRBJ2-7; D could derive from TRBD1 or TRBD2 (5 bases each). Germline lookup yields CDR1 MRHNA and CDR2 SNTAGT. The CDR3 sequence is 17 residues long. V was pared by 4 bases and J by 4 bases, with 23 bases between. Here the CDR3 reads CASSVLFGTRIKYEQYF. CDR3 bases: TGTGCCAGCAGTGTATTGTTTGGGACCCGAATTAAATACGAGCAGTACTTC.

The chain links TRBV7-3 to TRBJ2-2; no clear D gene. The CDR3 has 12 residues. V lost 2 bases and J lost 7, with 5 bases in between. Germline V gene data show CDR1 as SGHTA and CDR2 as FQGTGA. The CDR3 loop is CASSLDGGELFF. The CDR3 DNA reads TGTGCCAGCAGCTTAGACGGCGGGGAGCTGTTTTTT.

Details on this clone: Distinct nucleotide sequences in the sample also encode this CDR3. The gene calls are TRBV5-4 and TRBJ2-7, with D perhaps given as TRBD1 or TRBD2 (5 bases each). V dropped 0 bases and J dropped 6 bases, with 7 bases sitting between them. CDR3 length equals 12 residues. CDR1 is SGHNT, CDR2 YYREEE, per germline (reference sequence). The chain's CDR3 is CASSLAGGEQYF. CDR3 bases: TGTGCCAGCAGCTTGGCTGGGGGCGAGCAGTACTTC.

The J gene is TRBJ2-6, the V gene TRBV5-1; D gene ambiguous. Germline CDR1 and CDR2: SGHRS and YFSETQ. V was clipped by 0 bases and J by 2 bases, with 6 bases between them. The CDR3 runs to 15 residues. The CDR3 here is CASSLGLAGANVLTF. The CDR3 bases are TGCGCCAGCAGCTTGGGATTGGCTGGGGCCAACGTCCTGACTTTC.

The chain is built from TRBV5-6 and TRBJ1-1, with a tentative D call TRBD1 (5 bases). The V gene's germline CDR1 is SGHDT and CDR2 YYEEEE. Trimming stripped 0 bases from V and 1 base from J, with 10 bases between. This CDR3 contains 15 residues. The CDR3, as DNA: TGTGCCAGCAGCTTGGTCGGCAGGGAGAACACTGAAGCTTTCTTT. As protein: CASSLVGRENTEAFF.

Here the CDR3 reads CATSGPSHTQYF. The CDR3 region has the DNA TGTGCCACTTCGGGACCTTCTCATACGCAGTATTTT. The gene calls are TRBV2 and TRBJ2-3; D tentatively reads TRBD1 or TRBD2 (5 bases each). The V and J ends lost 10 bases and 7 bases respectively, with 15 bases between them. CDR3 length equals 12 residues. Per the germline V gene, CDR1 is SNHLY and CDR2 is FYNNEI. Full variable domain (missing parts from reference TRBV2 and TRBJ2-3): EPEVTQTPSHQVTQMGQEVILRCVPISNHLYFYWYRQILGQKVEFLVSFYNNEISEKSEIFDDQFSVERPDGSNFTLKIRSTKLEDSAMYFCATSGPSHTQYFGPGTRLTVL.

Of note for this clone: This CDR3 is also generated by other DNA sequences in the sample. CDR3 coding DNA: TGTGCCAGCAGCTCCAACACCGGGGAGCTGTTTTTT. Translation gives CASSSNTGELFF. The chain couples TRBV7-3 to TRBJ2-2, with D hard to call. In germline, CDR1 is SGHTA, CDR2 FQGTGA. This CDR3 region has 12 residues. V was trimmed by 4 bases and J by 2 bases, leaving 2 bases between them.

The chain links TRBV7-9 to TRBJ2-6; D is unresolved. This CDR3 region has 16 residues. V lost 5 bases, J lost 1 base, and 12 bases lay in between. Germline V lookup: CDR1 SEHNR, CDR2 FQNEAQ (reference sequence). The CDR3 region has the DNA TGTGCCAGCAGCCCGGTCAGGACGTCTGGGGCCAACGTCCTGACTTTC. It translates to CASSPVRTSGANVLTF.

The rearrangement links TRBV29-1 to TRBJ2-2; D might be TRBD1 (7 bases). The CDR3 runs to 17 residues. V lost 5 bases and J lost 2, with 21 bases in between. The germline V gene has CDR1 SQVTM and CDR2 ANQGSEA. This chain's CDR3 is CSVRGWTGGSNTGELFF. CDR3 nucleotide sequence: TGCAGCGTTCGAGGATGGACAGGAGGGTCAAACACCGGGGAGCTGTTTTTT.

The chain recombines TRBV18 with TRBJ2-1; TRBD1 aligns across 9 bases. The CDR3 runs 14 residues. V shed 3 bases and J 7 bases; nucleotides not matched to a gene: 4. Per the germline V gene, CDR1 is KGHSH and CDR2 is LQKENI. DNA of the CDR3: TGTGCCAGCTCACCGAGGACAGGGGTGAATGAGCAGTTCTTC. Translation: CASSPRTGVNEQFF.

The chain joins TRBV7-2 to TRBJ1-2; no definite D call. V was clipped by 6 bases and J by 2 bases, with 16 bases between them. The germline gives CDR1 SGHTA, CDR2 FQGNSA. This CDR3 is built from 15 residues. The CDR3 loop reads CASSLLAPRNYGYTF. CDR3 DNA sequence: TGTGCCAGCAGTCTGCTGGCCCCTAGGAACTATGGCTACACCTTC.

To note about this clone: A read error may explain this, as a much larger clone is one base away. This sample also contains other DNA sequences that code for the same CDR3. The chain recombines TRBV7-9 with TRBJ2-3; D is possibly TRBD2 (6 bases). The germline gives CDR1 SEHNR, CDR2 FQNEAQ (reference sequence). This CDR3 spans 13 amino acids. V was cut by 5 bases and J by 4 bases, with 10 bases left in between. The DNA of the CDR3 is TGTGCCAGCAGCCCCTCGGGGGCAGATACGCAGTATTTT. Residues: CASSPSGADTQYF.

The chain carries TRBV27 and TRBJ2-1, with 7 nucleotides matching TRBD2. J was trimmed by 4 bases and V by 1 base; bases with no gene match: 4. This CDR3 comprises 15 residues. CDR1 and CDR2 (germline): MNHEY, SMNVEV (reference sequence). This chain's CDR3 is CASSLWLAEYNEQFF. For the CDR3, the DNA is TGTGCCAGCAGTTTATGGCTAGCGGAATACAATGAGCAGTTCTTC.

The genes are TRBV6-6 and TRBJ1-4; D is perhaps TRBD1 (5 bases). The CDR3 spans 16 residues. The V end lost 0 bases, the J end lost 7 bases, and 15 bases lay between the germline ends. Looked up from germline, CDR1 is MNHNY and CDR2 is SVGAGI (reference sequence). CDR3 bases: TGTGCCAGCAGTTACTCGAGTGGGGCGCGAGGTGAAAAACTGTTTTTT. Protein sequence: CASSYSSGARGEKLFF.

The chain carries TRBV2 and TRBJ1-4; D possibly corresponds to TRBD1 (6 bases). The germline gives CDR1 SNHLY, CDR2 FYNNEI. Between the trimmed V and J ends, which lost 6 bases and 4 bases, there was a span of 15 bases. The CDR3 has 15 amino acids. The CDR3 sequence is CASSPATGSNEKLFF. CDR3 sequence (DNA): TGTGCCAGCAGCCCTGCGACAGGTAGTAATGAAAAACTGTTTTTT. The full variable domain, in which reference TRBV2 and TRBJ1-4 provide the parts outside the CDR3, is EPEVTQTPSHQVTQMGQEVILRCVPISNHLYFYWYRQILGQKVEFLVSFYNNEISEKSEIFDDQFSVERPDGSNFTLKIRSTKLEDSAMYFCASSPATGSNEKLFFGSGTQLSVL.

This clone appeared once. The rearrangement uses TRBV11-3 and TRBJ1-1; the D is unclear. The germline V gene has CDR1 SGHNT and CDR2 YENEEA. The germline V and J ends were trimmed by 0 bases and 5 bases, with 7 bases remaining between them. The CDR3 is made up of 13 amino acids. The CDR3: CASSLERGTEAFF. The CDR3 DNA sequence: TGTGCCAGCAGCTTAGAACGTGGGACTGAAGCTTTCTTT.

This rearrangement joins TRBV19 to TRBJ1-5; 7 bases are a match to TRBD1. In germline, CDR1 is LNHDA, CDR2 SQIVND (reference sequence). V was clipped by 3 bases and J by 4 bases; unmatched bases: 6. The CDR3 totals 15 residues. The DNA for the CDR3 is TGTGCCAGTAGTATTCAGGGACAGACTAATCAGCCCCAGCATTTT. It codes for CASSIQGQTNQPQHF.

The chain has TRBV5-1 and TRBJ1-1, with 8 bases matching TRBD1. The V segment lost 1 base and the J segment 0 bases; nucleotides outside the gene matches: 5. The CDR3 loop spans 16 amino acids. Germline V CDR1 and CDR2: SGHRS, YFSETQ. CDR3 bases: TGCGCCAGCAGCTTGCTGGGACAGGATTTGAACACTGAAGCTTTCTTT. Translating it yields CASSLLGQDLNTEAFF.